Below are 16 T cell receptor beta chains sequenced from a single sample in a study of vaccination and CD4 T cells after COVID-19. Oncomine TCR Beta short-read sequencing was applied to DNA from cultured CD4+ T cells. TCRdb used MiXCR to reprocess the PCR reads, holding one entry per CDR3 protein. The profile covers over 13,000 distinct CDR3 sequences, with around 20% appearing a single time and approximately 16% taken by the ten largest. Their specific antigens are unknown. The treatment is: roughly 10-day PBMC culture with coronavirus spike peptide pools or control peptides (ViraFEST assay). The sequencing sample was made of cultured CD4+ T cells from blood. These receptors were taken from a human donor with COVID-19.

V gene TRBV19 combines with J gene TRBJ1-3; D gene uncertain. This CDR3 is 15 amino acids long. The germline V gene has CDR1 LNHDA and CDR2 SQIVND (reference sequence). V lost 5 bases and J lost 0, with 11 bases in between. The CDR3 DNA reads as TGTGCCAGTAGTCCCGGATCGAGCTCTGGAAACACCATATATTTT. Amino acids: CASSPGSSSGNTIYF.

The rearrangement links TRBV28 to TRBJ1-6; maybe TRBD1 (5 bases). The CDR3 sequence is 21 residues long. Per germline, CDR1 MDHEN and CDR2 SYDVKM. V lost 6 bases, J lost 0 bases, and 27 bases lay in between. The CDR3 sequence: CASRPDLGGPGSSSYNSPLHF. The CDR3 DNA is TGTGCCAGCAGACCTGATTTGGGGGGTCCGGGATCGAGCTCCTATAATTCACCCCTCCACTTT.

The rearrangement uses TRBV11-1 and TRBJ2-7; TRBD1 is a possible D gene (5 bases). CDR3 length: 15 amino acids. V dropped 0 bases and J dropped 4 bases, with 13 bases sitting between them. Per germline, CDR1 SGHAT and CDR2 FQDESV (reference sequence). In DNA, the CDR3 is TGTGCCAGCAGCTTAGCGCAGGGTGGGCGTTACGAGCAGTACTTC. Translated: CASSLAQGGRYEQYF. Variable domain in full (rest from reference TRBV11-1 and TRBJ2-7): EAEVAQSPRYKITEKSQAVAFWCDPISGHATLYWYRQILGQGPELLVQFQDESVVDDSQLPKDRFSAERLKGVDSTLKIQPAELGDSAMYLCASSLAQGGRYEQYFGPGTRLTVT.

This clonotype appeared a few times. This rearrangement joins TRBV12-3 or TRBV12-4 to TRBJ1-2; TRBD1 aligns across 10 bases. The ends lost 7 bases at V and 6 bases at J; junction bases unmatched: 5. The CDR3 length is 13 residues. The DNA for the CDR3 is TGTGCCAGCACCATCGGACAGGGGGATGGCTACACCTTC. This codes for CASTIGQGDGYTF.

The chain employs TRBV21-1 and TRBJ1-1. TRBV21-1 is deemed a pseudogene. The CDR3 consists of 15 residues. The CDR3 is CASSLSGRMNTEAFF. The CDR3 DNA reads TGTGCCAGCTCCCTCTCAGGGAGGATGAACACTGAAGCTTTCTTT.

This clonotype qualifies as medium-sized. The V call is TRBV27, the J call TRBJ1-1; TRBD1 matches 8 bases. V lost 2 bases to trimming and J lost 3 bases; unmatched junction nucleotides: 8. The CDR3 consists of 16 residues. Germline V gene data show CDR1 as MNHEY and CDR2 as SMNVEV (reference sequence). CDR3: CASSLLRQGMDTEAFF. The CDR3 nucleotides read TGTGCCAGCAGTTTACTTCGACAGGGGATGGACACTGAAGCTTTCTTT.

This clonotype was seen a handful of times. The V call is TRBV6-2 or TRBV6-3, the J call TRBJ2-5, with 10 bases aligning to TRBD1. This CDR3 is 15 amino acids long. V lost 5 bases and J lost 2; bases outside the gene matches: 5. The V gene's germline CDR1 is MNHEY and CDR2 SVGEGT. This CDR3 reads CASSRWTGGQETQYF. The CDR3 DNA is TGTGCCAGCAGTCGCTGGACAGGGGGGCAAGAGACCCAGTACTTC.

In this sample, this clonotype is medium-sized. The rearrangement joins TRBV25-1 to TRBJ1-3; D gene uncertain. The CDR3 is made up of 12 amino acids. Trimming took 6 bases from V and 8 from J, leaving 11 bases between them. Germline lookup yields CDR1 MGHDK and CDR2 SYGVNS. CDR3 residues: CASSPGGHTIYF. DNA for the CDR3: TGTGCCAGCAGCCCGGGTGGGCACACCATATATTTT.

The CDR3 sequence: CASSLPGPGTYEQYF. The CDR3 DNA reads TGTGCCAGCAGCCTTCCGGGACCGGGAACCTACGAGCAGTACTTC. This chain connects TRBV11-3 to TRBJ2-7, with D perhaps TRBD1 or TRBD2 (5 bases each). Trimming took 5 bases from V and 2 from J, leaving 16 bases between them. CDR3 length: 15 amino acids. The V gene's germline CDR1 is SGHNT and CDR2 YENEEA. Based on the CDR3 plus reference TRBV11-3 and TRBJ2-7, the full variable domain is EAGVVQSPRYKIIEKKQPVAFWCNPISGHNTLYWYLQNLGQGPELLIRYENEEAVDDSQLPKDRFSAERLKGVDSTLKIQPAELGDSAVYLCASSLPGPGTYEQYFGPGTRLTVT.

The chain uses TRBV6-1 and TRBJ1-3, with 9 nucleotides matching TRBD1. The trim removed 5 bases at V and 2 bases at J, leaving 10 bases unmatched. The CDR3 is 17 amino acids. CDR1 and CDR2 from the germline V gene are MNHNS and SASEGT. CDR3 residues: CASSLGRDRAAGNTIYF. The CDR3 DNA reads as TGTGCCAGCAGTCTCGGGCGGGACAGGGCCGCTGGAAACACCATATATTTT.

The rearrangement joins TRBV10-3 to TRBJ1-3, with 8 positions matching TRBD1. The CDR3 covers 13 residues. Unmatched junction bases numbered 7, after V lost 7 bases and J lost 8 bases. Germline CDR1 is ENHRY and CDR2 is SYGVKD. The DNA for the CDR3 is TGTGCCATCATGGCTCAGGGGGCATACACCATATATTTT. Translating gives CAIMAQGAYTIYF.

Comment on this clonotype: A much larger clone differs from this one at a single base, so this may be a read error. The chain uses TRBV21-1 and TRBJ1-2. TRBV21-1 is a listed pseudogene. The CDR3 sequence is 19 residues long. The CDR3 sequence: CASSWASKNWALAGYGYTF. For the CDR3, the DNA is TGTGCCAGCAGCTGGGCGAGTAAGAACTGGGCCCTGGCCGGCTATGGCTACACCTTC.

The table lists this clonotype with a few counts. This chain connects TRBV7-9 to TRBJ2-1, with D possibly TRBD2 on 5 matching bases. Trimming took 2 bases from V and 6 from J, leaving 8 bases between them. The CDR3 runs to 13 residues. The V gene's germline CDR1 is SEHNR and CDR2 FQNEAQ (reference sequence). The CDR3: CASSLYEGNEQFF. Here the CDR3 DNA reads TGTGCCAGCAGCTTATATGAGGGCAATGAGCAGTTCTTC. The full variable domain, its missing parts supplied by reference TRBV7-9 and TRBJ2-1, is DTGVSQNPRHKITKRGQNVTFRCDPISEHNRLYWYRQTLGQGPEFLTYFQNEAQLEKSRLLSDRFSAERPKGSFSTLEIQRTEQGDSAMYLCASSLYEGNEQFFGPGTRLTVL.

A few counts support this clonotype. V and J are TRBV11-1 and TRBJ2-5; TRBD2 matches 9 bases. The germline CDR1 and CDR2 sequences are SGHAT and FQDESV (reference sequence). After removal of 2 bases from V and 1 base from J, the junction contained 2 bases not matched to a gene. This CDR3 region has 15 residues. The CDR3 sequence: CASSLSGGSQETQYF. The CDR3 DNA follows: TGTGCCAGCAGCTTAAGCGGGGGGTCCCAAGAGACCCAGTACTTC.

The chain is built from TRBV6-5 and TRBJ2-7, with D uncertain. This CDR3 is built from 15 residues. Trimming cost V 0 bases and J 2 bases, with 11 bases left between them. Germline-derived CDR1 and CDR2 are MNHEY and SVGAGI. CDR3 amino acids: CASSYSFVGTYEQYF. The CDR3 DNA is TGTGCCAGCAGTTACTCTTTCGTCGGAACCTACGAGCAGTACTTC.

The rearrangement uses TRBV6-5 and TRBJ2-4; 9 bases are a match to TRBD1. Germline V CDR1 and CDR2: MNHEY, SVGAGI. Germline trimming cut 2 bases from V and 7 bases from J; bases unmatched to any gene: 9. This CDR3 comprises 16 residues. The CDR3 DNA sequence: TGTGCCAGCAGTTACCCGGCTCTGGGACAGGGTAACATTCAGTACTTC. Its translation is CASSYPALGQGNIQYF.